This entry lists 9 T cell receptor beta chains sequenced from one sample in a study of cytomegalovirus exposure and HLA in healthy donors. The PCR had 60 Vbeta and 13 Jbeta primers. TCRdb's copy holds only in-frame clones and misses some; the assay was immunoSEQ multiplex PCR. This sample has about 89,000 clones, with about 60% found just once. The sequenced sample was PBMCs. The receptors were gathered from a woman under 40 in good health and CMV-seronegative.

V and J are TRBV28 and TRBJ2-7; TRBD2 aligns across 7 bases. Germline V gene lookup returns CDR1 MDHEN and CDR2 SYDVKM. V dropped 5 bases and J dropped 1; count of bases not matched to a gene: 2. There are 13 residues in the CDR3. CDR3 sequence: CASSPGGSYEQYF. The CDR3 DNA reads TGTGCCAGCAGTCCGGGGGGATCCTACGAGCAGTACTTC. Full variable domain (outside the CDR3, taken from reference TRBV28 and TRBJ2-7): DVKVTQSSRYLVKRTGEKVFLECVQDMDHENMFWYRQDPGLGLRLIYFSYDVKMKEKGDIPEGYSVSREKKERFSLILESASTNQTSMYLCASSPGGSYEQYFGPGTRLTVT.

The chain links TRBV9 to TRBJ2-1, with 7 bases identical to TRBD1. Germline V gives CDR1 SGDLS, CDR2 YYNGEE. With V trimmed by 1 base and J by 8 bases, 9 bases remained unmatched. The CDR3 runs 15 residues. In DNA form, the CDR3 reads TGTGCCAGCAGCGTACAATTGACAGGGTACGATGAGCAGTTCTTC. It yields the protein CASSVQLTGYDEQFF.

The CDR3 region is CASSQPARGLNSPLHF. The DNA for the CDR3 is TGCGCCAGCAGCCAACCGGCGCGGGGGTTAAATTCACCCCTCCACTTT. The chain joins TRBV4-1 to TRBJ1-6; possibly TRBD1 for D (5 bases). V lost 2 bases and J 7 bases, leaving 15 bases between the germline ends. The CDR3 is 16 residues long. Germline V lookup: CDR1 MGHRA, CDR2 YSYEKL.

The chain recombines TRBV19 with TRBJ2-2; TRBD2 matches 11 bases. V shed 5 bases, J shed 5 bases, and the junction held 7 bases outside the gene matches. This CDR3 spans 16 amino acids. Per germline, CDR1 LNHDA and CDR2 SQIVND (reference sequence). In DNA, the CDR3 is TGTGCCAGTAGTGCTAGCGGGAGGTTAAGTACCGGGGAGCTGTTTTTT. Translating gives CASSASGRLSTGELFF.

In its sample, this clone was seen a few times. J is TRBJ1-2 and V is TRBV19; D might be TRBD1 (5 bases). This CDR3 has 17 amino acids. Trimming took off 3 bases at V and 4 bases at J, with 21 bases between the two ends. Germline-derived CDR1 and CDR2 are LNHDA and SQIVND (reference sequence). The CDR3 region is CASSIGGGARKTYGYTF. Written as DNA, the CDR3 is TGTGCCAGTAGTATTGGCGGAGGGGCAAGGAAAACCTATGGCTACACCTTC.

This rearrangement joins TRBV7-9 to TRBJ2-1; 14 bases are a match to TRBD2. V trimming: 4 bases; J trimming: 0 bases; junction bases outside the gene matches: 2. Germline CDR1 reads SEHNR; CDR2 reads FQNEAQ (reference sequence). This CDR3 contains 17 residues. The CDR3 nucleotides are TGTGCCAGCAGCTCCGGGACTAGCGGGAGCTCCTACAATGAGCAGTTCTTC. Its translation: CASSSGTSGSSYNEQFF.

This rearrangement joins TRBV4-1 to TRBJ2-3; the match to TRBD2 covers 11 bases. Losses at the gene ends were 2 bases for V and 5 bases for J; bases not matched to a gene: 9. Germline-derived CDR1 and CDR2 are MGHRA and YSYEKL. The CDR3 is made up of 17 amino acids. The CDR3 spells CASSQLGTSGGGDTQYF. In DNA form, the CDR3 reads TGCGCCAGCAGCCAACTAGGGACTAGCGGAGGGGGAGATACGCAGTATTTT.

This clone has a handful of counts. The chain is built from TRBV4-3 and TRBJ2-7; D is unresolved. V lost 4 bases and J 1 base, leaving 17 bases between the germline ends. The germline V gene encodes CDR1 LGHNA and CDR2 YSLEER. This CDR3 is 16 amino acids long. CDR3 region: CASSRHQEQPSYEQYF. CDR3 DNA: TGCGCCAGCAGCCGACATCAAGAACAACCATCCTACGAGCAGTACTTC.

J is TRBJ2-5 and V is TRBV5-1; a weak D match, TRBD1 (6 bases). The germline V and J ends were trimmed by 4 bases and 3 bases, with 10 bases remaining between them. Germline assignment: CDR1 SGHRS and CDR2 YFSETQ. The CDR3 extends over 13 amino acids. CDR3 amino acids: CASSPGTKETQYF. In nucleotides, the CDR3 is TGCGCCAGCAGCCCCGGGACAAAAGAGACCCAGTACTTC. Together with reference TRBV5-1 and TRBJ2-5, the CDR3 gives the full variable domain: KAGVTQTPRYLIKTRGQQVTLSCSPISGHRSVSWYQQTPGQGLQFLFEYFSETQRNKGNFPGRFSGRQFSNSRSEMNVSTLELGDSALYLCASSPGTKETQYFGPGTRLLVL.